This T cell receptor beta chain was recovered during a study of cytomegalovirus exposure and HLA in healthy donors. Regarding donors, all were healthy bone marrow donors. Donors counted as nominally healthy when sampled, yet unrecorded immune exposures were likely. For this clone: What it binds is unknown.

Whole-study results and caveats: In a later analysis, V- and J-gene trimming of beta chains associated with a DCLRE1C missense variant, replicated independently. Segments of the TCR beta V type were, in most cases, productive about 87% or about 30% of the time in an earlier analysis.

13 Jbeta primers and 60 Vbeta primers were used for the PCR. Data came from immunoSEQ multiplex PCR; TCRdb stores just in-frame clones and leaves some out. The table shows about 81,000 clones, with about 87% occurring only once. Germline-derived CDR1 and CDR2 are MNHEY and SVGAGI. The CDR3 totals 15 residues. V lost 6 bases, J lost 3 bases, and 9 bases stayed unmatched. The chain recombines TRBV6-5 with TRBJ2-7, with TRBD2 matching 9 bases. The TCR comes from a man aged 18 to 30 in good health and CMV-seronegative. Specimen: PBMCs. CDR3 sequence reads: CASRLSGGGDYEQYF. The DNA for the CDR3 is TGTGCCAGCAGACTTAGCGGGGGTGGTGACTACGAGCAGTACTTC.